Sequencing of this T cell receptor (beta chain) was carried out in a study of a mutant IDH1 vaccine in newly diagnosed glioma. TCRdb's table, derived via immunoSEQ multiplex PCR, lists solely in-frame clones and lacks some. The sample records 68,000 or so clones, about four fifths being singletons. The CDR3 loop spans 12 amino acids. Germline values: CDR1 GTSNPN, CDR2 SVGIG (reference sequence). V was cut by 4 bases and J by 0 bases, with 7 bases left in between. The time point: baseline, week 1 (first vaccination visit). Treatment in this sample: pre-vaccination baseline after standard-of-care therapy.

The receptor's source is a man in his fifties or sixties with glioma. Sequences were derived from PBMCs, sampled from a glioma patient treated with radiotherapy, temozolomide or both. The chain links TRBV30 to TRBJ2-7; the D is unclear. The CDR3 DNA follows: TGTGCCTGGAAGGATTACTCCTACGAGCAGTACTTC. Translating it yields CAWKDYSYEQYF.